Each of the 22 T cell receptor beta chains below was sequenced from the same sample in a study of identifying expanded T cells in peripheral blood. The protocol was immunoSEQ multiplex PCR, while the TCRdb copy is restricted to in-frame clones and leaves out a portion. The data contain over 90,000 clones, approximately 88% of them singletons. The sample consisted of blood. The receptor set was obtained from a person between 18 and 70 years old in good health.

The chain links TRBV4-3 to TRBJ2-1, with D perhaps matching TRBD2 (6 bases). V shed 0 bases and J shed 4 bases, with 10 bases lying between them. The CDR3 covers 15 residues. Germline V gene data show CDR1 as LGHNA and CDR2 as YSLEER. CDR3: CASSQDLGGYNEQFF. The CDR3 nucleotides read TGCGCCAGCAGCCAAGATCTCGGGGGATACAATGAGCAGTTCTTC.

The chain recombines TRBV4-1 with TRBJ2-3; weak D call: TRBD2 (6 bases). The CDR3 contains 14 residues. Trimming shortened V by 1 base and J by 3 bases, and 8 bases separated the two germline ends. CDR1 and CDR2 from the germline V gene are MGHRA and YSYEKL. The CDR3 region has the DNA TGCGCCAGCAGCCAAGTCGGGGGAACAGATACGCAGTATTTT. This codes for CASSQVGGTDTQYF.

The chain joins TRBV29-1 to TRBJ2-7; TRBD1 might be the D (6 bases). There are 12 residues in the CDR3. Trimming cost V 5 bases and J 4 bases, with 12 bases left between them. Germline CDR1 is SQVTM and CDR2 is ANQGSEA. CDR3 sequence (DNA): TGCAGCGTTATGGGACAACCGTACGAGCAGTACTTC. Translating it yields CSVMGQPYEQYF.

This sequence joins TRBV2 and TRBJ2-7, with D perhaps matching TRBD2 (6 bases). Germline lookup yields CDR1 SNHLY and CDR2 FYNNEI. The length of the CDR3 is 15 residues. Trimming took off 7 bases at V and 0 bases at J, with 16 bases between the two ends. The CDR3 DNA sequence: TGTGCCAGCATTTGGAGGCGGGGAGACTCCTACGAGCAGTACTTC. This sequence encodes CASIWRRGDSYEQYF.

Only one count was recorded for this clone. The genes are TRBV7-7 and TRBJ2-5; the match to TRBD1 covers 9 bases. This CDR3 has 15 residues. The V gene end was trimmed by 1 base and the J gene end by 4 bases; junction bases not matched to a gene: 4. In germline, CDR1 is SSHAT, CDR2 FNYEAQ (reference sequence). In nucleotides, the CDR3 is TGTGCCAGCAGCTTAGGGACAGGGGTATCAGAGACCCAGTACTTC. It is translated as CASSLGTGVSETQYF.

There are a few counts of this clone. The V gene is TRBV9, the J gene TRBJ1-5; no clear D gene. The CDR3 is 13 residues long. CDR1 is SGDLS and CDR2 is YYNGEE in the germline V gene. Between the trimmed V and J ends, which lost 3 bases and 4 bases, there was a span of 8 bases. DNA for the CDR3: TGTGCCAGCAGCGAAGGAGGAAATCAGCCCCAGCATTTT. It encodes CASSEGGNQPQHF.

The rearrangement uses TRBV7-3 and TRBJ2-1, with D possibly called TRBD1 or TRBD2 (5 bases each). This CDR3 has 14 amino acids. Deletions cut 6 bases from V and 7 bases from J, with 16 bases between. The germline V gene encodes CDR1 SGHTA and CDR2 FQGTGA. The CDR3 coding sequence is TGTGCCAGCAGACCGGGATTGGGGGTTAATGAGCAGTTCTTC. Its protein product is CASRPGLGVNEQFF.

This clone appeared a single time. The chain employs TRBV27 and TRBJ1-5, with TRBD1 matching over 8 bases. J gave up 7 bases and V 5 bases, and 7 bases lay outside the gene matches. CDR1 is MNHEY and CDR2 is SMNVEV in the germline V gene (reference sequence). The CDR3 is made up of 14 amino acids. The CDR3 region has the DNA TGTGCCAGCAGTGACGGACAGGGAAGACAGCCCCAGCATTTT. Protein product: CASSDGQGRQPQHF.

The chain uses TRBV5-1 and TRBJ2-5; 8 bases agree with TRBD2. This CDR3 comprises 16 residues. The J segment lost 4 bases and the V segment lost 0 bases, leaving 8 bases of the junction unmatched. Germline CDR1 is SGHRS and CDR2 is YFSETQ. The CDR3 bases are TGCGCCAGCAGCTTGGAGGCTGTCGCGGGAGGAGAGACCCAGTACTTC. It specifies CASSLEAVAGGETQYF.

The J gene is TRBJ1-1, the V gene TRBV19, with no clear D. Trimming took 1 base from V and 4 from J, leaving 4 bases between them. The CDR3 is made up of 12 amino acids. The V gene's germline CDR1 is LNHDA and CDR2 SQIVND (reference sequence). CDR3 sequence: CASSIGFTEAFF. Here the CDR3 DNA reads TGTGCCAGTAGTATAGGGTTCACTGAAGCTTTCTTT.

This sequence joins TRBV6-1 and TRBJ2-5; D gene uncertain. The CDR3 runs 15 residues. Germline V lookup: CDR1 MNHNS, CDR2 SASEGT. V was cut by 2 bases and J by 2 bases, with 12 bases left in between. The DNA of the CDR3 is TGTGCCAGCAGTGAACCTGAGGATCAGCAAGAGACCCAGTACTTC. Amino acids: CASSEPEDQQETQYF.

The V and J genes are TRBV4-1 and TRBJ1-2; TRBD1 agrees at 8 bases. The CDR3 is made up of 16 amino acids. The germline CDR1 and CDR2 sequences are MGHRA and YSYEKL. J lost 0 bases, V lost 0 bases, and 3 bases had no gene match. CDR3 residues: CASSQDPQGANYGYTF. DNA of the CDR3: TGCGCCAGCAGCCAAGATCCACAGGGGGCTAACTATGGCTACACCTTC.

The chain links TRBV7-9 to TRBJ2-3; TRBD2 matches at 13 bases. Germline V gives CDR1 SEHNR, CDR2 FQNEAQ (reference sequence). The V gene end was trimmed by 1 base and the J gene end by 5 bases; junction bases not matched to a gene: 3. The CDR3 totals 16 residues. For the CDR3, the DNA is TGTGCCAGCAGCTTAGACGGACTAGCGGGAGTAGATACGCAGTATTTT. Its translation: CASSLDGLAGVDTQYF.

V usage is TRBV28 and J usage is TRBJ1-2; D unclear. The germline V and J ends were trimmed by 3 bases and 4 bases, with 15 bases remaining between them. Germline V gene data show CDR1 as MDHEN and CDR2 as SYDVKM. The CDR3 contains 15 residues. The CDR3 protein is CASSFQSGGGYGYTF. CDR3 nucleotides: TGTGCCAGCAGTTTTCAGTCTGGAGGAGGCTATGGCTACACCTTC.

The chain links TRBV4-1 to TRBJ1-1; D is perhaps TRBD1 (6 bases). The V end was cut by 1 base, the J end by 11 bases, with 23 bases between. This CDR3 comprises 16 residues. Germline V lookup: CDR1 MGHRA, CDR2 YSYEKL. The DNA of the CDR3 is TGCGCCAGCAGCCAAGCCGAGGACAGAATATTCCTTGGGGCTTTCTTT. Its protein product is CASSQAEDRIFLGAFF.

This chain links TRBV29-1 with TRBJ1-1; TRBD1 is a possible D gene (6 bases). Trimming left V 3 bases short and J 10 bases short, with 15 bases between. The germline CDR1 and CDR2 sequences are SQVTM and ANQGSEA. The CDR3 is made up of 12 amino acids. The CDR3 nucleotides are TGCAGCGTTGAGGGGGGCGACATCGGAGCTTTCTTT. Protein sequence: CSVEGGDIGAFF.

This rearrangement joins TRBV10-3 to TRBJ1-1; D gene ambiguous. The ends were cut back, 3 bases at V and 0 bases at J, with 14 bases in the middle. Germline loops: CDR1 ENHRY, CDR2 SYGVKD. The CDR3 runs to 16 residues. The chain's CDR3 is CAISESLSRVNTEAFF. The CDR3 DNA is TGTGCCATCAGTGAAAGTCTCAGCAGAGTGAACACTGAAGCTTTCTTT.

The chain uses TRBV11-3 and TRBJ2-3; D possibly corresponds to TRBD1 (6 bases). Trimming pared 9 bases from V and 1 base from J, leaving 14 bases between. This CDR3 contains 14 residues. Germline V gives CDR1 SGHNT, CDR2 YENEEA. The CDR3 loop reads CASSQGRGTDTQYF. The DNA for the CDR3 is TGTGCCAGTTCTCAGGGGCGAGGCACAGATACGCAGTATTTT.

The V gene is TRBV7-2, the J gene TRBJ2-6; D remains unclear. Germline lookup yields CDR1 SGHTA and CDR2 FQGNSA. CDR3 length equals 14 residues. Trimming cost V 5 bases and J 3 bases, with 8 bases left between them. CDR3 sequence (DNA): TGTGCCAGCAGCCGGATAGGTGGGGCCAACGTCCTGACTTTC. Its protein is CASSRIGGANVLTF.

The CDR3 protein is CASSFAGTGNNEQFF. The CDR3 DNA sequence: TGTGCCAGCAGCTTTGCGGGGACAGGGAACAATGAGCAGTTCTTC. J is TRBJ2-1 and V is TRBV7-2; 9 bases match TRBD1. V gave up 3 bases and J gave up 5 bases; unmatched junction bases: 5. CDR1 is SGHTA and CDR2 is FQGNSA in the germline V gene. The CDR3 has 15 residues.

The chain carries TRBV11-3 and TRBJ1-4; D is perhaps TRBD1 (5 bases). Germline V gives CDR1 SGHNT, CDR2 YENEEA. The CDR3 runs 13 residues. V shed 6 bases and J shed 8 bases, with 13 bases lying between them. In nucleotides, the CDR3 is TGTGCCAGCAGTAAGGGACCTGGGGAAAAACTGTTTTTT. It specifies CASSKGPGEKLFF.

This sequence joins TRBV5-1 and TRBJ1-4; D is undetermined. Trimming took off 0 bases at V and 3 bases at J, with 6 bases between the two ends. The CDR3 has 14 amino acids. The germline gives CDR1 SGHRS, CDR2 YFSETQ. This chain's CDR3 is CASSLGQPNEKLFF. In DNA form, the CDR3 reads TGCGCCAGCAGCTTGGGGCAGCCTAATGAAAAACTGTTTTTT.